This TCR beta chain was identified in a study of blood T cells in healthy people across ages. Study in general: Template switching picked up about one barcoded beta molecule for each two T cells.

For the second PCR, which ran for about 6 to 12 cycles, a sample-barcoded 5' primer and a J-beta primer mix were used. TCRdb recomputed calls from the 5' RACE reads with MiXCR, one row per CDR3 protein. Counted here are roughly 900,000 distinct CDR3 sequences, approximately 49% occurring once; the ten biggest clones make up around an eighth. This clonotype showed up just a few times. Its antigen is undetermined. For every donor, a draw yielded around 9.4 milliliters of peripheral blood. Overall study findings and caveats: Strongly correlated with naive T cell percentage was TCR beta diversity.

The ends were cut back, 7 bases at V and 3 bases at J, with 15 bases in the middle. The CDR3 spans 13 residues. The V gene's germline CDR1 is SQVTM and CDR2 ANQGSEA. This receptor was taken from a man aged 30-40 years in good health. Material for sequencing was blood. V and J are TRBV29-1 and TRBJ1-2, with a tentative D call TRBD1 (6 bases). The DNA for the CDR3 is TGCAGCGCCGAAGGCCGGACAGACTATGGCTACACCTTC. It encodes CSAEGRTDYGYTF.